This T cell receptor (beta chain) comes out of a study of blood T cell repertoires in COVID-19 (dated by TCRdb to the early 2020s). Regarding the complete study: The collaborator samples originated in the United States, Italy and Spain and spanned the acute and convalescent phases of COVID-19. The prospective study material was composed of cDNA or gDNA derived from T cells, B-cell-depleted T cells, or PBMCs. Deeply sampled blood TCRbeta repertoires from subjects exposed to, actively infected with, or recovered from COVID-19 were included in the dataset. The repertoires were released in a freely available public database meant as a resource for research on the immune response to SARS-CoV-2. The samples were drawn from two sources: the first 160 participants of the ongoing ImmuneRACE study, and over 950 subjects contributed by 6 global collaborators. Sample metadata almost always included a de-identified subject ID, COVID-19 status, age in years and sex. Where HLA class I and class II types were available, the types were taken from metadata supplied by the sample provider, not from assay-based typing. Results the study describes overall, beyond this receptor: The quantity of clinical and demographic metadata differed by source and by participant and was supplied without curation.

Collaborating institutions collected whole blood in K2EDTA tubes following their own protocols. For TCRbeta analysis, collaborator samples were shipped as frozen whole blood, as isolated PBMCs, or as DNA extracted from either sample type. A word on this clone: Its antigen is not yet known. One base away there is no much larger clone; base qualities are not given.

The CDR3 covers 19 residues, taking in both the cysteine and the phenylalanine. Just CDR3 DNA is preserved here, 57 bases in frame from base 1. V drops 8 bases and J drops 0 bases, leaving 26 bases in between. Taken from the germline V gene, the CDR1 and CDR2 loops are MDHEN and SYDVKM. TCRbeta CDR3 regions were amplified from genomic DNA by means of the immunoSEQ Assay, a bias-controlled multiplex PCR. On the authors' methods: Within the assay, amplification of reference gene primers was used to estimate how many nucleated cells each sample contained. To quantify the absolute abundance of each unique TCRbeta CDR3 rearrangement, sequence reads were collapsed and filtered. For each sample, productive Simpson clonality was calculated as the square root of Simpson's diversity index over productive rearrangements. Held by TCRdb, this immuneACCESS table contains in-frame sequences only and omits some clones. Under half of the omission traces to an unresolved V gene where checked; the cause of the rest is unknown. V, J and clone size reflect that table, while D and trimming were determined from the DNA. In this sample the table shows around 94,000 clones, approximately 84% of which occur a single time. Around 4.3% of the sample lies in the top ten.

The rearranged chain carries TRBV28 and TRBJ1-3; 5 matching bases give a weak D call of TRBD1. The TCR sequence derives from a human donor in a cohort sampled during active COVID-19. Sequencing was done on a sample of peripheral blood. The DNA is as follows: TGTGCCAGCTTGACCAGGGCGGACAAAACTCGGCTCTCTGGAAACACCATATATTTT. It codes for CASLTRADKTRLSGNTIYF.